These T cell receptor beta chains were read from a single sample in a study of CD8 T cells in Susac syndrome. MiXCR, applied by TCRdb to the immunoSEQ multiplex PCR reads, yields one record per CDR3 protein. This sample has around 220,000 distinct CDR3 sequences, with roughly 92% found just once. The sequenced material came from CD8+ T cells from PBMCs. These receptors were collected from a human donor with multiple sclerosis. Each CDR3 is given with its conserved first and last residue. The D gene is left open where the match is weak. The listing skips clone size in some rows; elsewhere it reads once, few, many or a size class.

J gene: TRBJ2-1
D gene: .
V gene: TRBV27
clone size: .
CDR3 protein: CASSPASTYNEQFF
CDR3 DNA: TGTGCCAGCAGCCCAGCCTCGACCTACAATGAGCAGTTCTTC

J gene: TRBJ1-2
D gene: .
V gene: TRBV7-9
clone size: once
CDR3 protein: CASSPGLNYGYTF
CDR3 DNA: TGTGCCAGCAGCCCTGGACTGAACTATGGCTACACCTTC

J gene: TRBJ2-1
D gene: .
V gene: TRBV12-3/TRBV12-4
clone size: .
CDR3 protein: CASRGLYNEQFF
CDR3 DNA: TGTGCCAGCAGGGGACTCTACAATGAGCAGTTCTTC

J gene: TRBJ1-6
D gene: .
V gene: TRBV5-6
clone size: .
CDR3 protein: CASSLNINSPLHF
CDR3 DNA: TGTGCCAGCAGCTTGAATATAAATTCACCCCTCCACTTT

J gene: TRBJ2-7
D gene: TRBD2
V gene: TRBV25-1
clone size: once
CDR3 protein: CASRLADSSYEQYF
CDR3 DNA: TGTGCCAGCAGACTAGCGGATAGCTCCTACGAGCAGTACTTC

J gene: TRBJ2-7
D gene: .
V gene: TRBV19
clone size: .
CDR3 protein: CASSKSSGAEQYF
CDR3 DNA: TGTGCCAGTAGTAAGAGCTCAGGGGCCGAGCAGTACTTC

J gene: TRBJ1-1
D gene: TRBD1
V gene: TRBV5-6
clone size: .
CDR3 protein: CASSLGQGEVAFF
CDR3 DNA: TGTGCCAGCAGCTTGGGACAGGGGGAAGTGGCTTTCTTT

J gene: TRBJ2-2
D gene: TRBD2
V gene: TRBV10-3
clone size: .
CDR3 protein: CAISESLLAGGPYTGELFF
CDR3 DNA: TGTGCCATCAGTGAGTCATTACTAGCGGGAGGGCCGTACACCGGGGAGCTGTTTTTT

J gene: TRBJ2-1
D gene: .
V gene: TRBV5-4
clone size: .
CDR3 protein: CASSSPLASNEQFF
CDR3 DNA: TGTGCCAGCAGCTCCCCGCTGGCGTCCAATGAGCAGTTCTTC

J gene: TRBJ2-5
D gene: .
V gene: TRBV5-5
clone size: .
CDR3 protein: CASSLSDVGEQETQYF
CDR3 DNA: TGTGCCAGCAGCTTGTCGGATGTAGGAGAACAAGAGACCCAGTACTTC

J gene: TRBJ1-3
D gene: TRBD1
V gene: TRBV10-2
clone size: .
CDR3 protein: CAISAGQGTGNTIYF
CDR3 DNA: TGCGCCATATCGGCGGGACAGGGTACTGGAAACACCATATATTTT

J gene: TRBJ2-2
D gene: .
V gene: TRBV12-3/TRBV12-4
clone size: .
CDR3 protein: CASSSDLEAGELFF
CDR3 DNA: TGTGCCAGCAGTTCCGACTTGGAGGCCGGGGAGCTGTTTTTT

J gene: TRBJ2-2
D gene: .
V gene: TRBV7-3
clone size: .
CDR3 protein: CASSLLLGRGAGELFF
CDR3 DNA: TGTGCCAGCAGCTTGTTATTGGGGCGCGGGGCCGGGGAGCTGTTTTTT

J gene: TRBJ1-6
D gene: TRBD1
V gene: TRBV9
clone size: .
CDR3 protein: CASSVGDRDSPLHF
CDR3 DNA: TGTGCCAGCAGCGTCGGAGACAGGGATTCACCCCTCCACTTT

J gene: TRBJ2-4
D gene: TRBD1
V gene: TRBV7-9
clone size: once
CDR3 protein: CASSRSTGVAKNIQYF
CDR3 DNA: TGTGCCAGCAGCCGATCGACAGGGGTCGCCAAAAACATTCAGTACTTC

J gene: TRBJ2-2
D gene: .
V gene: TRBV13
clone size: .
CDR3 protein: CASSSGPRNTGELFF
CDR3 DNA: TGTGCCAGCAGCTCGGGACCGAGGAACACCGGGGAGCTGTTTTTT

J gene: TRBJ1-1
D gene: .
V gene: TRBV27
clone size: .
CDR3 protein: CASSLTGINTEAFF
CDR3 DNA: TGTGCCAGCAGTTTGACAGGAATCAACACTGAAGCTTTCTTT

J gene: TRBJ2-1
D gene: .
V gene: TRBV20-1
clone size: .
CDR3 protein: CSASPLAGDTYNEQFF
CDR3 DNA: TGCAGTGCTAGCCCACTGGCGGGGGACACCTACAATGAGCAGTTCTTC

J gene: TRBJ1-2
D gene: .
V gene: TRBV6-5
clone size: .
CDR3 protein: CASSYSAGTFYGYTF
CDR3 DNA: TGTGCCAGCAGTTACTCCGCCGGGACATTCTATGGCTACACCTTC

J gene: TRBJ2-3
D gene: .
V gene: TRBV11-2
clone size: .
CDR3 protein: CASSLVHLADTQYF
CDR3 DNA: TGTGCCAGCAGCTTAGTTCATTTAGCAGATACGCAGTATTTT

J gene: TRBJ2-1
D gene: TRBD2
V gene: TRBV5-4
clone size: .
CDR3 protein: CASSPGQTSGNNEQFF
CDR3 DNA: TGTGCCAGCAGTCCCGGACAGACTAGCGGGAACAATGAGCAGTTCTTC

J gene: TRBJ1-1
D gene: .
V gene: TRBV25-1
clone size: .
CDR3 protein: CASSPRSGGPEAFF
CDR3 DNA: TGTGCCAGCAGTCCCCGGTCAGGCGGTCCTGAAGCTTTCTTT

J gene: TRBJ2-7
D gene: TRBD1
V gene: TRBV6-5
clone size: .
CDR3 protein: CASSQKWGTGSEQYF
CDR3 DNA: TGTGCCAGCAGCCAGAAATGGGGGACAGGGAGCGAGCAGTACTTC

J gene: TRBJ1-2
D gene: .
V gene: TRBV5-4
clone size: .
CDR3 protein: CASSLAPVDGYTF
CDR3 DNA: TGTGCCAGCAGCTTGGCCCCCGTCGATGGCTACACCTTC

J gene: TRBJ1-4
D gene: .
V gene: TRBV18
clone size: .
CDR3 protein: CASSPTTGGAHNEKLFF
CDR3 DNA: TGTGCCAGCTCACCAACGACGGGAGGAGCTCATAATGAAAAACTGTTTTTT

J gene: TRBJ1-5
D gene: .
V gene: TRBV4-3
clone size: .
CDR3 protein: CASSQLQGQPQHF
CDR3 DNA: TGCGCCAGCAGCCAATTACAGGGCCAGCCCCAGCATTTT

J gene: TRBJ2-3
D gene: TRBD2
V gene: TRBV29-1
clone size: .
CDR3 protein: CSVERLSFSGITDTQYF
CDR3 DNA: TGCAGCGTTGAGCGGCTATCCTTTAGCGGGATCACAGATACGCAGTATTTT

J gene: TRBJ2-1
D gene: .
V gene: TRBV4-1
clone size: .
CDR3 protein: CASSQAGGEQFF
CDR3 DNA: TGCGCCAGCAGCCAAGCAGGAGGTGAGCAGTTCTTC

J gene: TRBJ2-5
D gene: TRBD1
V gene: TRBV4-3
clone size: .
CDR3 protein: CASSQDRDRGPETQYF
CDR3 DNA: TGCGCCAGCAGCCAAGATCGGGACAGGGGACCAGAGACCCAGTACTTC

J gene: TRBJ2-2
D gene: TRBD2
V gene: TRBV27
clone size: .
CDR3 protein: CASSRFGSGTYTGELFF
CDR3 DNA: TGTGCCAGCAGCCGATTCGGTAGCGGGACCTACACCGGGGAGCTGTTTTTT

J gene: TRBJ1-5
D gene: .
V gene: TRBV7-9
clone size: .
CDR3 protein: CASSSGGKNQPQHF
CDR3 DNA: TGTGCCAGCAGCTCAGGCGGGAAGAATCAGCCCCAGCATTTT

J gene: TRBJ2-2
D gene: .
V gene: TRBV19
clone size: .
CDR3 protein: CASSISGERNTGELFF
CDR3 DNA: TGTGCCAGTAGTATCTCAGGGGAGAGGAACACCGGGGAGCTGTTTTTT

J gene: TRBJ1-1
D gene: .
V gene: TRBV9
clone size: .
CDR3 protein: CASSVGEGNTEAFF
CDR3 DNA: TGTGCCAGCAGCGTAGGAGAAGGGAACACTGAAGCTTTCTTT

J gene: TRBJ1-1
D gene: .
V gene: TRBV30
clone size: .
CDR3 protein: CARRDRMNTEAFF
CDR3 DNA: TGTGCCCGCAGAGACCGGATGAACACTGAAGCTTTCTTT

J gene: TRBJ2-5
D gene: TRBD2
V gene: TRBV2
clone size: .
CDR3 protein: CASSVLAEAQETQYF
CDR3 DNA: TGTGCCAGCAGCGTACTAGCGGAGGCACAAGAGACCCAGTACTTC

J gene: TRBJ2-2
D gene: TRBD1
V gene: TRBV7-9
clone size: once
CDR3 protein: CASSLRVPGQGFDTGELFF
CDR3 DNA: TGTGCCAGCAGCCTCAGGGTCCCGGGACAGGGGTTCGACACCGGGGAGCTGTTTTTT

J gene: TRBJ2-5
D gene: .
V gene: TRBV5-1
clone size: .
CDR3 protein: CASSQTGGQETQYF
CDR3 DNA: TGCGCCAGCAGCCAGACAGGTGGCCAAGAGACCCAGTACTTC

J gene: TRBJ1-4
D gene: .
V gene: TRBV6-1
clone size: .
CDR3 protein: CASSRGKLFF
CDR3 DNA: TGTGCCAGTTCCCGGGGGAAACTGTTTTTT